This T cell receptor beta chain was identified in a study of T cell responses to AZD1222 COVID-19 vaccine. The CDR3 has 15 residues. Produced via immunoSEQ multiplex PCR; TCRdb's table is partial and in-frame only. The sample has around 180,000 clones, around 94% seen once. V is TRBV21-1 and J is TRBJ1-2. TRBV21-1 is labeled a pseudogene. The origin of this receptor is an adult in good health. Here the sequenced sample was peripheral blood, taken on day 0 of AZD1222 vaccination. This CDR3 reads CASTLLGGELYGYTF. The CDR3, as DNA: TGTGCCAGCACGCTCTTAGGGGGGGAGCTGTATGGCTACACCTTC.